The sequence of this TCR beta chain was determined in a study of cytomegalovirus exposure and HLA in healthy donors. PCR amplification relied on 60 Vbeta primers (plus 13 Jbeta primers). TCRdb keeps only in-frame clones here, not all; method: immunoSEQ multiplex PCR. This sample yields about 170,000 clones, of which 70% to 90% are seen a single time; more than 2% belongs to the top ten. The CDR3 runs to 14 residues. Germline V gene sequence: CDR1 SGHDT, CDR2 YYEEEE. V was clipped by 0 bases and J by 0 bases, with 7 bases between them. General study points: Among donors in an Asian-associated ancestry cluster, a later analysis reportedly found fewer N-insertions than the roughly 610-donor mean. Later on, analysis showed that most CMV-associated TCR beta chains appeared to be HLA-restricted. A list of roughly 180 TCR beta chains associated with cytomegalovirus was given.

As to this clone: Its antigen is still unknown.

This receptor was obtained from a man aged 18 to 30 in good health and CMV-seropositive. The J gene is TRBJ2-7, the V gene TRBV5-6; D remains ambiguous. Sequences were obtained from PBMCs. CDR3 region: CASSLGRGSYEQYF. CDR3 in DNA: TGTGCCAGCAGCTTGGGACGCGGCTCCTACGAGCAGTACTTC.